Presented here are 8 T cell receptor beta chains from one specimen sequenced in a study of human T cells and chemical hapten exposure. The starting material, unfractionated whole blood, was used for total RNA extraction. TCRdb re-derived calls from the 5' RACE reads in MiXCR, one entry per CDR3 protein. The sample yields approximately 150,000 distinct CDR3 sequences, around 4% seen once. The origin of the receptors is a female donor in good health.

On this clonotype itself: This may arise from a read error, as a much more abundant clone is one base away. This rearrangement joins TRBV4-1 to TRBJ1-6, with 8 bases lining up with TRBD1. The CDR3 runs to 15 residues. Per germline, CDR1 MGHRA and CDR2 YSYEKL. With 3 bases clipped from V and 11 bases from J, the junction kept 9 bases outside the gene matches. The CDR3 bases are TGCGCCAGCAGCCATCCGGACAGGGAATATGCACCCCTCCACTTT. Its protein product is CASSHPDREYAPLHF.

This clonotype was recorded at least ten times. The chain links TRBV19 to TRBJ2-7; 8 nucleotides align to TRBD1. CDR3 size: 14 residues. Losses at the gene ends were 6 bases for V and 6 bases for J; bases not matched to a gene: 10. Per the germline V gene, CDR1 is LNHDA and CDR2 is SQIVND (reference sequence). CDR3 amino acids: CASSASGQGSEQYF. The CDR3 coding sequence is TGTGCCAGTAGCGCCAGCGGACAGGGATCCGAGCAGTACTTC.

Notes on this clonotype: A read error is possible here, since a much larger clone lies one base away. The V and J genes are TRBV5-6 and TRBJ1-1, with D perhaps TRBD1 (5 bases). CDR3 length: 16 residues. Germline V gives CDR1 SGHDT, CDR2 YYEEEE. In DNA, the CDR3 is TGTGCCAGCAGCTTCAAGTGGGGCAGTATGAAAACTGAAGCTTTCTTT. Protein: CASSFKWGSMKTEAFF.

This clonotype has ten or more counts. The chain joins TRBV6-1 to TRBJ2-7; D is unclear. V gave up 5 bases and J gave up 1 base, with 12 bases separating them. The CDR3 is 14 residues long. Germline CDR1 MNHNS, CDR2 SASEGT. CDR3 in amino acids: CASSPPGLSYEQYF. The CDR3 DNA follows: TGTGCCAGCAGTCCTCCGGGTCTATCCTACGAGCAGTACTTC.

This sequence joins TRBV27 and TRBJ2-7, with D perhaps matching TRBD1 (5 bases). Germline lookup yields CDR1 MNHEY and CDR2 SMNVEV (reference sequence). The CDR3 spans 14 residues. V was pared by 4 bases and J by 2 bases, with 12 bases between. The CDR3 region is CASSSLTTAYEQYF. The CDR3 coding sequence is TGTGCCAGCAGTTCCCTAACGACAGCCTACGAGCAGTACTTC.

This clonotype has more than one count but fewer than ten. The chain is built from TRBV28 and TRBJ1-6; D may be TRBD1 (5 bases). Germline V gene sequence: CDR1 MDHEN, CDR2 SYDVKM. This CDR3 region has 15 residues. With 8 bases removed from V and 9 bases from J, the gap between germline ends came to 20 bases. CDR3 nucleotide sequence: TGTGCCAGCCGGGGGTCGGGGACTCAGCGTTCACCCCTCCACTTT. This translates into CASRGSGTQRSPLHF.

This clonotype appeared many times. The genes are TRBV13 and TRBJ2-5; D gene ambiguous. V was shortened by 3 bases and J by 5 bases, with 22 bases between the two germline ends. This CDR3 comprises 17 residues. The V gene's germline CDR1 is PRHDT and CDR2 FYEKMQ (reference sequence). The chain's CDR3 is CASSFRSRVGWSETQYF. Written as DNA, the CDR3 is TGTGCCAGCAGCTTCCGTTCTCGCGTAGGCTGGTCGGAGACCCAGTACTTC.

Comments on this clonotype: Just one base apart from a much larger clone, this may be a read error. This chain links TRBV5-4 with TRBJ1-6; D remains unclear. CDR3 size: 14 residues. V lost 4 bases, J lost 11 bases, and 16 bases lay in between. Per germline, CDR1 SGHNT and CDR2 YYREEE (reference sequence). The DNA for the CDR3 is TGTGCCAGCAGCCTGTGGACGGGAAATGCACCCCTCCACTTT. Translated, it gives CASSLWTGNAPLHF.